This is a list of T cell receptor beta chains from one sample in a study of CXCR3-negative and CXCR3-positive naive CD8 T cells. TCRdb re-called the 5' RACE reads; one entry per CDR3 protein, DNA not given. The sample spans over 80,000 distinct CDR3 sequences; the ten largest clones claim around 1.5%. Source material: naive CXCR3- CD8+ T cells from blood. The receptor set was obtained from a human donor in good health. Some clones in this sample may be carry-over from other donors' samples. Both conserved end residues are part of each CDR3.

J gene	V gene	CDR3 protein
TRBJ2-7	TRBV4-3	CASSQDKIGSYEQYF
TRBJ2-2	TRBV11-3	CASSPRTGDTGELFF
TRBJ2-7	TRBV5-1	CASSLGQAIVYEQYF
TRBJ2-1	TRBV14	CASSPLLALSSYNEQFF
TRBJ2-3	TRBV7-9	CASRPIGTDTQYF
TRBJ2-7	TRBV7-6	CASSLTSGNYEQYF
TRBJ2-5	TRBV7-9	CASSLGRAETQYF
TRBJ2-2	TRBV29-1	CSVEGTGGTGELFF
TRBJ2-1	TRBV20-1	CSARDLQGILDEQFF
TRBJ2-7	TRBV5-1	CASSLAVLGQSSYEQYF
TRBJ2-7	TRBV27	CASSFGYEQYF
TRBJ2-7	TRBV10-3	CAISESRQAPYEQYF
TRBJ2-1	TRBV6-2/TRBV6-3	CASSPVLGVSYNEQFF
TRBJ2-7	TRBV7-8	CASSLGAGTGVEQYF
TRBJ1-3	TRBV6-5	CASSYSLYSGNTIYF
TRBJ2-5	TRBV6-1	CASSGIYQETQYF
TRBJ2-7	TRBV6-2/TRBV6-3	CASSYSTRDAYEQYF
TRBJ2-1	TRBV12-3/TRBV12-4	CASSTPRGSWNNEQFF
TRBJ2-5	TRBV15	CATSRGPRGAETQYF
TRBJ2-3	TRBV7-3	CASSLSPASTDTQYF
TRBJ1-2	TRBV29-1	CSVEGLGQKDYGYTF
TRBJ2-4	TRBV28	CASRHIQANLAKNIQYF
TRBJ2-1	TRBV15	CATSGWDSTYNEQFF
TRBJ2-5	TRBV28	CASSPPPWGEETQYF
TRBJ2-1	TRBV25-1	CASSATGEGWNEQFF
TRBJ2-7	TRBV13	CASSLRGRNAYEQYF
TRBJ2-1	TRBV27	CASSSGLAGSSYNEQFF
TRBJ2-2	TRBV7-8	CASRGLAGVGRWNTGELFF
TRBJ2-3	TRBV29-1	CSVALTSGGPTDTQYF
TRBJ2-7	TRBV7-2	CASSPGLAVYEQYF
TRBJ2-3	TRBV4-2	CASSQAGRDTDTQYF
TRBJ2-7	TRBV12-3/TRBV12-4	CASSSTENYEQYF
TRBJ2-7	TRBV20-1	CSARDLEGYGYEQYF
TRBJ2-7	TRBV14	CASSQDLVYEQYF
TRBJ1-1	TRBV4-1	CASSLQEMNTEAFF
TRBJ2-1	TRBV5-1	CASSGGQNNEQFF
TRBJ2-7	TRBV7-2	CASSPTASGYEQYF
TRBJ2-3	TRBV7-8	CASSPGVWGATDTQYF
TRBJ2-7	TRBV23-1	CASNKGGLAGGPNSYEQYF
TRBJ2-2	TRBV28	CASSRAGELFF
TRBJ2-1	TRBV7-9	CASSLVGGNEQFF
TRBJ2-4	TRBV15	CATSRDPQGNIQYF
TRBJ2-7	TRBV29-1	CSVEDHRGETYEQYF
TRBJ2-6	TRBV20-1	CSASELSGQGANVLTF
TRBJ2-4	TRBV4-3	CASSLNSMSDIQYF
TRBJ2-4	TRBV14	CASSSTGGLAKNIQYF
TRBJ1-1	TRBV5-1	CASSFGQAFMNTEAFF
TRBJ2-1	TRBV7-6	CASSSTSGGLNEQFF
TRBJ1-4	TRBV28	CASIHQGLYATNEKLFF
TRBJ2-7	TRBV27	CASSLSLKGHEQYF
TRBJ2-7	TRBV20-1	CSARDRDIPYEQYF
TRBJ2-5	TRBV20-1	CSANRLADQYF
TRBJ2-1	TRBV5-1	CASNHGGGANNEQFF
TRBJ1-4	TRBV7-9	CASSFSGQGNEKLFF
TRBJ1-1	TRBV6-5	CASSYGVTAGTEAFF